This T cell receptor beta chain was sequenced in a study of T cells in localized non-small cell lung cancer. Study outcomes and limitations: Turning up in adjacent lung were a median 57 of the top 100 tumor clones. The study linked higher blood T cell density to longer overall survival.

This clone has only a few counts. The antigen is undetermined. The germline CDR1 and CDR2 sequences are GTSNPN and SVGIG (reference sequence). V shed 2 bases, J shed 2 bases, and the junction held 8 bases outside the gene matches. CDR3 size: 16 residues. Profiling relied on immunoSEQ multiplex PCR, and the TCRdb table lists in-frame clones only, not all of them. The sample yields some 1,300 clones, about a fifth seen once. The chain has TRBV30 and TRBJ2-3; 9 bases fit TRBD2. The source of this sequence is a man aged 35 to 70 with stage III squamous cell lung carcinoma. Sequenced material: normal lung tissue next to the tumor, taken before any cancer treatment. CDR3: CAWSLGLAGPTDTQYF. The CDR3 coding sequence is TGTGCCTGGAGTTTGGGGCTAGCGGGGCCCACAGATACGCAGTATTTT.